The clone carrying this T cell receptor (beta chain) was counted only a few times. This entry is derived from a study of T-cell reconstitution after alpha-beta-depleted transplantation in children. Preparation of the TCRbeta library used unique molecular identifiers. A single record per CDR3 protein comes from TCRdb applying MiXCR to the PCR reads. The sample consists of about 270,000 distinct CDR3 sequences, approximately 9.8% of them appearing once. This receptor was obtained from a human donor who donated a stem cell graft to a child with SCID. The source material was PBMCs from the stem cell graft donor, sampled from the stem cell graft.

The CDR3 is CSALTGAFYGYTF. As DNA, the CDR3 is TGCAGTGCCTTGACAGGGGCTTTCTATGGCTACACCTTC. V is TRBV20-1 and J is TRBJ1-2; 8 nucleotides align to TRBD1. V lost 6 bases, J lost 4 bases, and 7 bases stayed unmatched. The germline CDR1 and CDR2 sequences are DFQATT and SNEGSKA (reference sequence). The CDR3 extends over 13 amino acids.